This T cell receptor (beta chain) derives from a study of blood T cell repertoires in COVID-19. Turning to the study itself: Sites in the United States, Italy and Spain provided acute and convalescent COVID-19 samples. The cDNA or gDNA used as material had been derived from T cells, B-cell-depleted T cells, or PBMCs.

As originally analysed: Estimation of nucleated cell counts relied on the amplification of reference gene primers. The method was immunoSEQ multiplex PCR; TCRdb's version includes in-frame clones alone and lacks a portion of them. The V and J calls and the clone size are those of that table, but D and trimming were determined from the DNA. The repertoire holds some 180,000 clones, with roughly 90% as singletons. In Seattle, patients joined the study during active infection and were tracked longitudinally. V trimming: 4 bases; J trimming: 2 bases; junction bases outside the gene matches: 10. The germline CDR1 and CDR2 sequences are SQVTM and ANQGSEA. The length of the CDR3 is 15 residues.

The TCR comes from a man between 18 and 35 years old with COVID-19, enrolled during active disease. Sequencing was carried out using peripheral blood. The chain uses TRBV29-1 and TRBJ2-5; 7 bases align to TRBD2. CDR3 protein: CSVAGGGRVQETQYF. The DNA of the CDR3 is TGCAGCGTTGCAGGAGGCGGGAGAGTTCAAGAGACCCAGTACTTC.